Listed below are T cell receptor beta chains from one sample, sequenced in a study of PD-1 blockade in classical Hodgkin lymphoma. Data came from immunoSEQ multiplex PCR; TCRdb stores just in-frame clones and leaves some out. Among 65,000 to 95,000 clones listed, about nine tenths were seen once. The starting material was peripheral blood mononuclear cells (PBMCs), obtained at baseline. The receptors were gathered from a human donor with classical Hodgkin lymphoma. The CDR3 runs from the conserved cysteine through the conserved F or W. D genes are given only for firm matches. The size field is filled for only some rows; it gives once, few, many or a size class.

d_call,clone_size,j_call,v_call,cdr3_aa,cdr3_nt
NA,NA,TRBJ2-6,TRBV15,CATSSSPGSGANVLTF,TGTGCCACCAGCTCCTCACCGGGTTCTGGGGCCAACGTCCTGACTTTC
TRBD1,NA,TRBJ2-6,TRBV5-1,CASSPAGQGSSGANVLTF,TGCGCCAGCAGCCCAGCCGGACAGGGGAGTTCTGGGGCCAACGTCCTGACTTTC
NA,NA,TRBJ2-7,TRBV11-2,CASSPSPGTDSSYEQYF,TGTGCCAGCAGCCCATCGCCGGGGACTGACAGCTCCTACGAGCAGTACTTC
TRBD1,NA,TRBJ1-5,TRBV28,CASSIDREVQPQHF,TGTGCCAGCAGTATAGACAGGGAGGTTCAGCCCCAGCATTTT
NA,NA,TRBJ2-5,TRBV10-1,CASSDTVEETQYF,TGCGCCAGCAGTGACACAGTAGAGGAGACCCAGTACTTC
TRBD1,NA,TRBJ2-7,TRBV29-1,CSVPGTGVYEQYF,TGCAGCGTACCCGGGACAGGGGTCTACGAGCAGTACTTC
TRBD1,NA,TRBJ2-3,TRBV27,CASSPGQATDTQYF,TGTGCCAGCAGCCCGGGACAGGCCACAGATACGCAGTATTTT
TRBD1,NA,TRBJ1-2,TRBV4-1,CASSQAMAQGNYGYTF,TGCGCCAGCAGCCAAGCTATGGCACAGGGGAACTATGGCTACACCTTC
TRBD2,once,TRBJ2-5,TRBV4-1,CASSQPRGSGSQETQYF,TGCGCCAGCAGCCAACCCCGGGGTAGCGGGTCACAGGAGACCCAGTACTTC
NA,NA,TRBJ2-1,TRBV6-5,CASSYWLGSYNEQFF,TGTGCCAGCAGTTATTGGCTTGGGTCCTACAATGAGCAGTTCTTC
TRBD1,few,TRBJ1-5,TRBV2,CASMTTGVPQHF,TGTGCCAGCATGACTACAGGGGTTCCCCAGCATTTT
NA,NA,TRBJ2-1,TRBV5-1,CASSFTFPSYNEQFF,TGCGCCAGCAGCTTCACGTTCCCTTCCTACAATGAGCAGTTCTTC
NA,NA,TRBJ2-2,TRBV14,CASSQEVGNTGELFF,TGTGCCAGCAGCCAAGAAGTCGGAAACACCGGGGAGCTGTTTTTT
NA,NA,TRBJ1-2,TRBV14,CASSQDVGQGNGYTF,TGTGCCAGCAGCCAAGATGTTGGGCAGGGCAACGGCTACACCTTC
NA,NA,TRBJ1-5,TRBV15,CATSRPAGNPPQPQHF,TGTGCCACCAGCAGACCCGCGGGGAACCCACCTCAGCCCCAGCATTTT
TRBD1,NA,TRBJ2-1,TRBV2,CASSEDRGRFSYNEQFF,TGTGCCAGCAGTGAAGACAGGGGGCGCTTCTCCTACAATGAGCAGTTCTTC